The T cell receptor beta chain described here comes from a study of T cell changes during pregnancy in multiple sclerosis. Only in-frame clones appear in the TCRdb table, and some are missing; sequencing was by immunoSEQ multiplex PCR. This sample has tens of thousands of clones, with around 94% found just once. This receptor was obtained from a female donor with multiple sclerosis, enrolled in a pregnancy study. Source: peripheral blood, taken in the third trimester of pregnancy.

This chain's CDR3 is CSVKLGDTQYF. The DNA of the CDR3 is TGCAGCGTGAAACTAGGAGATACGCAGTATTTT. The V gene is TRBV29-1, the J gene TRBJ2-3, with D possibly TRBD2 on 5 matching bases. This CDR3 has 11 amino acids. V was cut by 6 bases and J by 5 bases, with 9 bases left in between. Germline CDR1 reads SQVTM; CDR2 reads ANQGSEA.